This T cell receptor (beta chain) was retrieved from a study of cytomegalovirus exposure and HLA in healthy donors. Study-wide context: The same platform was used for the 100 to 150 validation repertoires and the approximately 670 first-cohort repertoires, a later analysis reported. Study-level findings and limits: The study flagged around 160 TCR beta chains as cytomegalovirus-associated. Diagnosis of cytomegalovirus status made by the classifier reportedly showed high specificity and sensitivity.

The assay was immunoSEQ multiplex PCR, and TCRdb's table has in-frame clones only and misses some. The table lists tens of thousands of clones, 90% to 95% of them singletons, with around 3.3% in the top ten. Trimming pared 2 bases from V and 4 bases from J, leaving 12 bases between. The CDR3 length is 15 residues. Per the germline V gene, CDR1 is MDHEN and CDR2 is SYDVKM. The validation cohort, a group of 100 to 150 subjects, included the donors and was separate from the approximately 670-subject first cohort. For this clone: Antigen: not known.

This receptor was identified in a woman between 25 and 40 years old in good health and CMV-seronegative. V is TRBV28 and J is TRBJ1-3; maybe TRBD1 (6 bases). The specimen was PBMCs. CDR3 sequence reads: CASSLAGVTGNTIYF. In DNA, the CDR3 is TGTGCCAGCAGTTTAGCAGGGGTTACCGGAAACACCATATATTTT.